This T cell receptor beta chain originates from a study of prognosis after radiotherapy for stage I lung cancer (dated by TCRdb to the early 2020s). Study-wide context: Between early 2018 and early 2019, around 19 patients with stage I NSCLC were enrolled in Nanjing, China. The study included over 13 patients with newly diagnosed primary stage I lung tumors and roughly 5 with oligometastatic NSCLC after surgical resection of the primary tumor. All patients were considered medically inoperable, owing to comorbidities in approximately twelve and refusal of surgery in about 7. The cohort included under 15 men and 5 or 6 women, with a median age of approximately 73 years and a range of about 53 to 84 years. About 12 patients had adenocarcinoma and roughly 7 had squamous cell carcinoma as the tumor histology. Image-guided IMRT or VMAT was used to deliver SBRT in 3 to 5 fractions at a biologically effective dose of at least 100 Gy. Concurrent therapy was not administered to any patient alongside SBRT. After SBRT, distant metastases developed in four of the 19 patients at a median of around seven months, while the remaining 15 patients had no significant progression. The study profiled peripheral blood TCR beta repertoires from stage I NSCLC patients before and after stereotactic body radiotherapy and related them to distant failure. For each of the roughly 20 patients, one blood sample was taken before SBRT and one after, so the study sequenced around 40 samples in total. General study outcomes and caveats: All reported P values were unadjusted for multiple comparisons. Post-SBRT Shannon entropy and its change from baseline were lower in patients who developed distant metastases; baseline Shannon entropy was not associated with metastases. Differences by metastasis status were reportedly seen in TRBV and TRBJ usage frequencies, involving two V genes at baseline and, after SBRT, 9 or 10 V genes and two J genes. Tumor specificity of expanded TCR clones was not determined. The study was limited by its small cohort and short follow-up, and the findings require independent validation. A decrease in unique TCR clone counts was observed after SBRT (median around 9,800 before versus about 7,200 after; Wilcoxon paired P=0.011).

No patient had a history of other malignancies or prior chemotherapy or radiotherapy, and all had node-negative disease on CT and PET/CT. At each of the two time points, six milliliters of peripheral venous blood were collected into EDTA tubes. PBMCs were isolated by Ficoll-Paque Plus density-gradient centrifugation. Samples were stored at -80°C immediately after collection until analysis. This clonotype is medium-sized (0.01 to 0.1%). Its antigen target is currently unknown. No base quality values were provided; no much bigger clone lies one nucleotide off. At the junction V is shortened by 3 bases and J by 7 bases, with 4 bases in between. The CDR1 and CDR2 encoded by the germline V gene (reference sequence) are LNHDA and SQIVND. Reading from cysteine to phenylalanine, the CDR3 counts 12 amino acids. Just the 36-base CDR3 DNA is kept, in frame starting at base 1. Two rounds of multiplex PCR were performed to amplify the TCR beta CDR3 region from genomic DNA. In the first round of PCR, primers specific to each TRBV and TRBJ gene were used, and the primer sequences are filed in Chinese patent CN105087789A. The second PCR round used universal primers. The Roche High Pure PCR Template Preparation Kit was used to extract genomic DNA from frozen PBMCs. Libraries were sequenced paired-end with 151 bp reads on an Illumina HiSeq 3000. Concerning the study's data processing: CutAdapt was used to remove raw reads lacking the multiplex PCR primer sequences. High-quality paired reads were merged into contigs with PEAR. By alignment to reference sequences, MiXCR assigned TRB V, D and J gene segments to each contig. CDR3 sequences were clustered by base quality and sequence similarity to remove sequencing errors. Diversity was calculated as Shannon entropy divided by the natural log of the number of productive TCR sequences. Clonality was computed as one minus the ratio of Shannon entropy to the natural log of the number of unique clonotypes. The Youden index of ROC curves was used to select progression-free survival cut-offs for repertoire metrics, and analyses were performed in R 3.5.3. TCRdb cleaned the public reads at Q25 with fastp, built clones with MiXCR and kept in-frame beta chains. Identical CDR3 protein sequences are pooled into one entry, listed with their most common genes and DNA. The V and J calls reflect TCRdb's pipeline rather than the authors' work. Here the sample has over 15,000 distinct CDR3 sequences; just under 45% occur a single time. The ten largest clonotypes hold about 45% of the sample.

The receptor was isolated from a donor aged 50 or older with non-small cell lung cancer. The input for sequencing was PBMCs, taken before or after stereotactic body radiation therapy (not recorded which). Here the chain combines TRBV19 and TRBJ1-6; the D segment cannot be called with confidence. The CDR3 loop reads CASSMGNSPLHF. The nucleotide sequence reads TGTGCCAGTAGTATGGGGAATTCACCCCTCCACTTT.